The rows below give T cell receptor beta chains drawn from one sample of a study of T cells expressing NK-cell markers. TCRdb derives one entry per CDR3 protein from the 5' RACE reads, leaving out DNA. Here the sample table reports about 150,000 distinct CDR3 sequences. Material: blood T cells: a sorted CD56 or NKG2C T cell subset, CD4+ or CD8+ T cells, or bulk PBMC T cells (not recorded which). These receptors all come from a man aged 18-30 years in good health. Each CDR3 is given with its conserved first and last residue.

v_gene: TRBV3-1
len: 16
j_gene: TRBJ2-5
CDR3aa: CASSQAGAGTQETQYF

v_gene: TRBV29-1
len: 15
j_gene: TRBJ2-1
CDR3aa: CSVDGLADPYNEQFF

v_gene: TRBV5-1
len: 13
j_gene: TRBJ2-7
CDR3aa: CASSLRWADEQYF

v_gene: TRBV7-2
len: 15
j_gene: TRBJ2-7
CDR3aa: CASSSQGGWIYEQYF

v_gene: TRBV7-9
len: 15
j_gene: TRBJ1-1
CDR3aa: CASSLEGGANTEAFF

v_gene: TRBV28
len: 16
j_gene: TRBJ2-7
CDR3aa: CASSSLVAGGTYEQYF

v_gene: TRBV7-9
len: 13
j_gene: TRBJ2-7
CDR3aa: CASSPGEKNEQYF

v_gene: TRBV5-1
len: 12
j_gene: TRBJ2-1
CDR3aa: CASSQALNEQFF

v_gene: TRBV15
len: 14
j_gene: TRBJ2-2
CDR3aa: CATSGTGRPGELFF

v_gene: TRBV5-6
len: 16
j_gene: TRBJ2-2
CDR3aa: CASSRRDRGLTGELFF

v_gene: TRBV15
len: 17
j_gene: TRBJ1-3
CDR3aa: CATSRDPWAGPGNTIYF

v_gene: TRBV25-1
len: 15
j_gene: TRBJ2-5
CDR3aa: CASSPRWAKHGTQYF

v_gene: TRBV6-1
len: 13
j_gene: TRBJ2-2
CDR3aa: CATWGLNTGELFF

v_gene: TRBV7-3
len: 17
j_gene: TRBJ2-1
CDR3aa: CASSPKRVLAGLDEQFF

v_gene: TRBV19
len: 14
j_gene: TRBJ2-3
CDR3aa: CASTPQGSADTQYF

v_gene: TRBV7-9
len: 15
j_gene: TRBJ2-1
CDR3aa: CASSPIILAGGNQFF

v_gene: TRBV30
len: 14
j_gene: TRBJ2-7
CDR3aa: CAWGSGTGLYEQYF

v_gene: TRBV9
len: 14
j_gene: TRBJ2-7
CDR3aa: CASSVGGSDYEQYF

v_gene: TRBV6-2/TRBV6-3
len: 15
j_gene: TRBJ2-5
CDR3aa: CASSYAARERETQYF

v_gene: TRBV7-9
len: 14
j_gene: TRBJ2-2
CDR3aa: CASSLGISTGELFF

v_gene: TRBV2
len: 14
j_gene: TRBJ2-7
CDR3aa: CASGETSGSGEQYF

v_gene: TRBV6-5
len: 15
j_gene: TRBJ2-5
CDR3aa: CASSYRAACQETQYF

v_gene: TRBV27
len: 14
j_gene: TRBJ1-5
CDR3aa: CASSPGTVEQPQHF

v_gene: TRBV28
len: 15
j_gene: TRBJ1-6
CDR3aa: CASSPTGAGNSPLHF

v_gene: TRBV11-2
len: 17
j_gene: TRBJ2-6
CDR3aa: CASSKGQGHSGANVLTF

v_gene: TRBV14
len: 15
j_gene: TRBJ2-3
CDR3aa: CASSPGQTNTDTQYF

v_gene: TRBV20-1
len: 15
j_gene: TRBJ2-3
CDR3aa: CSAKGIAGPTDTQYF

v_gene: TRBV4-2
len: 13
j_gene: TRBJ2-7
CDR3aa: CASSQEIAAEQYF

v_gene: TRBV7-3
len: 14
j_gene: TRBJ2-7
CDR3aa: CASSPGTSGREQYF

v_gene: TRBV27
len: 14
j_gene: TRBJ2-1
CDR3aa: CASSMTFDWNEQFF

v_gene: TRBV29-1
len: 13
j_gene: TRBJ2-3
CDR3aa: CSVPFPGRDTQYF

v_gene: TRBV12-3/TRBV12-4
len: 17
j_gene: TRBJ2-5
CDR3aa: CASSLLGSLGVEETQYF

v_gene: TRBV12-3/TRBV12-4
len: 14
j_gene: TRBJ2-3
CDR3aa: CASSSADFTDTQYF

v_gene: TRBV24-1
len: 17
j_gene: TRBJ2-1
CDR3aa: CATRPTGTGEFANEQFF

v_gene: TRBV7-8
len: 13
j_gene: TRBJ1-4
CDR3aa: CASSFYNNEKLFF

v_gene: TRBV12-3/TRBV12-4
len: 18
j_gene: TRBJ1-5
CDR3aa: CASSLGGQGTGGNQPQHF

v_gene: TRBV7-3
len: 18
j_gene: TRBJ2-3
CDR3aa: CASSPQSLAETSTDTQYF

v_gene: TRBV5-6
len: 13
j_gene: TRBJ2-1
CDR3aa: CASSQTGIWEQFF

v_gene: TRBV6-2/TRBV6-3
len: 13
j_gene: TRBJ2-1
CDR3aa: CASSTVRHNEQFF

v_gene: TRBV7-8
len: 12
j_gene: TRBJ2-2
CDR3aa: CASSLIRGELFF

v_gene: TRBV7-9
len: 13
j_gene: TRBJ1-1
CDR3aa: CASSSTENTEAFF

v_gene: TRBV20-1
len: 17
j_gene: TRBJ2-7
CDR3aa: CSAPSLLGGRTWYEQYF

v_gene: TRBV4-1
len: 20
j_gene: TRBJ2-2
CDR3aa: CASSQLIMGLAGGRTGELFF

v_gene: TRBV3-1
len: 16
j_gene: TRBJ2-1
CDR3aa: CASSQGTSSLYNEQFF

v_gene: TRBV9
len: 16
j_gene: TRBJ2-6
CDR3aa: CASSVSRTSGANVLTF

v_gene: TRBV30
len: 13
j_gene: TRBJ1-1
CDR3aa: CAWASGTATEAFF

v_gene: TRBV20-1
len: 12
j_gene: TRBJ1-1
CDR3aa: CSARDSNTEAFF

v_gene: TRBV20-1
len: 11
j_gene: TRBJ1-2
CDR3aa: CSANNRLGYTF

v_gene: TRBV7-7
len: 15
j_gene: TRBJ2-1
CDR3aa: CASSYGLAGDNEQFF